The clone carrying this T cell receptor (beta chain) was picked up many times. No antigen is known for it. All patients were untreated before thyroid surgery. The source of the sample is a study of metastatic and nonmetastatic thyroid tumors. The overall study: Malignant thyroid and benign thyroid patients provided blood and tumor or nodule tissue whose repertoires were compared.

General study points: Across blood and tumor, TCR beta diversity in malignant thyroid tumors was reportedly significantly higher than in benign nodules.

MiXCR re-clonotyped the PCR reads for TCRdb. The sample records over 45,000 clones, 22% being singletons. This TCR derives from a male donor with papillary thyroid cancer or a benign thyroid nodule (not recorded which). Some clones in this sample may be carry-over from other donors' samples. The sample was blood.

The CDR3 nucleotides read TGTGCCAGCAGTGGACAGGGGGCGACCGGGGAGCTGTTTTTT. This sequence encodes CASSGQGATGELFF. V usage is TRBV11-3 and J usage is TRBJ2-2; 11 bases line up with TRBD1. In germline, CDR1 is SGHNT, CDR2 YENEEA. The CDR3 consists of 14 residues. With 6 bases clipped from V and 5 bases from J, the junction kept 2 bases outside the gene matches.